The clone carrying this TCR beta chain was seen at least ten times. Its specificity is unknown. V lost 7 bases to trimming and J lost 5 bases, with 20 bases between them. The CDR3 runs 15 residues. The data were obtained in a study of T cell repertoires in cytomegalovirus infection. Whole-study context: Both a matching HLA type and CMV infection were indicated by public TCR beta signatures. Notes on the study in general: Identification of carriers of CMV plus the relevant HLA was performed using cumulative public TCR beta family frequency. The ex vivo response showed dominance by HLA-C-restricted CMV-specific TCR beta clonotypes.

TCRdb reanalysed the reads using MiXCR and keeps one entry per CDR3 protein. The data show about 400,000 distinct CDR3 sequences, around 18% seen once. The chain combines TRBV12-3 or TRBV12-4 with TRBJ2-5; unclear D gene. The sample taken for sequencing was PBMCs. This sequence was found in a human donor in good health (CMV status not recorded). Some clones in this sample may be carry-over from other donors' samples. This chain's CDR3 is CASTTSVGSGETQYF. CDR3 DNA: TGTGCCAGCACTACCTCCGTGGGGTCCGGGGAGACCCAGTACTTC.